Listed below are T cell receptor beta chains from one sample, sequenced in a study of type 1 regulatory T cells. One entry per CDR3 protein results from TCRdb running MiXCR on the reads. There are about 100,000 distinct CDR3 sequences in the sample; 25% to 40% occur only once, and 2% to 2.5% lies in the top ten. Sequenced: CD4+ T cells, either the whole sample or a sorted fraction (not recorded which). These receptors came from a human donor in good health. Both conserved end residues are part of each CDR3. A D gene is named only where the DNA matches it firmly. Size tells how often a clone was seen (once, few, many) or the class of an expanded clone, and some rows leave it out.

j_gene: TRBJ2-5; v_gene: TRBV7-2; abundance: few; d_gene: TRBD2; CDR3nt: TGTGCCAGCAGCTTCCGTCGACTAGCGGGAGAAGAGACCCAGTACTTC; CDR3aa: CASSFRRLAGEETQYF
j_gene: TRBJ2-3; v_gene: TRBV4-3; abundance: -; d_gene: -; CDR3nt: TGCGCCAGCAGTTATGGGTTGGGCAGCACAGATACGCAGTATTTT; CDR3aa: CASSYGLGSTDTQYF
j_gene: TRBJ1-2; v_gene: TRBV2; abundance: few; d_gene: -; CDR3nt: TGTGCCAGCAGTGAAGATCAGCAGGGCTATGGCTACACCTTC; CDR3aa: CASSEDQQGYGYTF
j_gene: TRBJ1-1; v_gene: TRBV10-3; abundance: few; d_gene: -; CDR3nt: TGTGCCATCAGGACACCCAGGGGCACTGAAGCTTTCTTT; CDR3aa: CAIRTPRGTEAFF
j_gene: TRBJ2-5; v_gene: TRBV28; abundance: few; d_gene: -; CDR3nt: TGTGCCAGCAGTTTACTACGGGGTAACCAAGAGACCCAGTACTTC; CDR3aa: CASSLLRGNQETQYF
j_gene: TRBJ2-2; v_gene: TRBV6-2/TRBV6-3; abundance: -; d_gene: TRBD2; CDR3nt: TGTGCCAGCAGTTACTCCAGCGGGAGACCCGGGGAGCTGTTTTTT; CDR3aa: CASSYSSGRPGELFF
j_gene: TRBJ1-2; v_gene: TRBV13; abundance: few; d_gene: TRBD1; CDR3nt: TGTGCCAGCAGCGGACAGGGGTTCGCTAACTATGGCTACACCTTC; CDR3aa: CASSGQGFANYGYTF
j_gene: TRBJ2-1; v_gene: TRBV19; abundance: few; d_gene: -; CDR3nt: TGTGCCAGTAGTAACCCCGCGGGCAATGAGCAGTTCTTC; CDR3aa: CASSNPAGNEQFF
j_gene: TRBJ2-5; v_gene: TRBV25-1; abundance: -; d_gene: -; CDR3nt: TGTGCCAGCAGTGAAGGACCCCGGGGATTGGCTGCCCTTTTGGCTGAGACCCAGTACTTC; CDR3aa: CASSEGPRGLAALLAETQYF
j_gene: TRBJ2-5; v_gene: TRBV5-1; abundance: -; d_gene: -; CDR3nt: TGCGCCAGCAGCTTCTATACGCAAGAGACCCAGTACTTC; CDR3aa: CASSFYTQETQYF
j_gene: TRBJ2-5; v_gene: TRBV5-1; abundance: few; d_gene: -; CDR3nt: TGCGCCAGCAAGCGTCAGGATGGGGAGACCCAGTACTTC; CDR3aa: CASKRQDGETQYF
j_gene: TRBJ2-1; v_gene: TRBV30; abundance: few; d_gene: TRBD2; CDR3nt: TGTGCCTGGAGTAAAGCGGGAGTCAATGAGCAGTTCTTC; CDR3aa: CAWSKAGVNEQFF
j_gene: TRBJ2-5; v_gene: TRBV7-2; abundance: few; d_gene: -; CDR3nt: TGTGCCAGCAGCCCACCGGGCGGGCATAGCCAAGAGACCCAGTACTTC; CDR3aa: CASSPPGGHSQETQYF
j_gene: TRBJ2-7; v_gene: TRBV20-1; abundance: once; d_gene: -; CDR3nt: TGCAGCCGGGGGAAGGGGTCCGACGAGCAGTACTTC; CDR3aa: CSRGKGSDEQYF
j_gene: TRBJ2-1; v_gene: TRBV19; abundance: -; d_gene: TRBD2; CDR3nt: TGTGCCAGTAGTATTCTAGCGGGAGTACGTAATGAGCAGTTCTTC; CDR3aa: CASSILAGVRNEQFF
j_gene: TRBJ2-7; v_gene: TRBV28; abundance: few; d_gene: -; CDR3nt: TGTGCCAGCAGTTTATTCGGCGGGTCCTCCTACGAGCAGTACTTC; CDR3aa: CASSLFGGSSYEQYF
j_gene: TRBJ2-7; v_gene: TRBV5-4; abundance: -; d_gene: -; CDR3nt: TGTGCCAGCAGCGGCGAGGGGGGGAGCTCCTACGAGCAGTACTTC; CDR3aa: CASSGEGGSSYEQYF
j_gene: TRBJ2-2; v_gene: TRBV11-3; abundance: once; d_gene: TRBD2; CDR3nt: TGTGCCAGCAGGGCCGCGGGACTAGCGCCATCCGATCAGCTGTTTTTT; CDR3aa: CASRAAGLAPSDQLFF
j_gene: TRBJ2-4; v_gene: TRBV28; abundance: few; d_gene: -; CDR3nt: TGTGCCAGCGGGGACCCGGCAGGGAACGTCAAAAACATTCAGTACTTC; CDR3aa: CASGDPAGNVKNIQYF
j_gene: TRBJ2-3; v_gene: TRBV20-1; abundance: -; d_gene: TRBD2; CDR3nt: TGCAGTGCTAGACTAGCGGACCTCGGGGATACGCAGTATTTT; CDR3aa: CSARLADLGDTQYF
j_gene: TRBJ1-3; v_gene: TRBV3-1; abundance: -; d_gene: -; CDR3nt: TGTGCCAGCAGCCTCCGCAGTGGAAACACCATATATTTT; CDR3aa: CASSLRSGNTIYF
j_gene: TRBJ2-3; v_gene: TRBV12-3/TRBV12-4; abundance: once; d_gene: -; CDR3nt: TGTGCCAGCAGTTTATTCCGGGACGGGGATACGCAGTATTTT; CDR3aa: CASSLFRDGDTQYF
j_gene: TRBJ2-1; v_gene: TRBV20-1; abundance: -; d_gene: TRBD1; CDR3nt: TGCAGTGCTAGACTACTGGGCAGGGGGCGAAACTACAATGAGCAGTTCTTC; CDR3aa: CSARLLGRGRNYNEQFF
j_gene: TRBJ2-5; v_gene: TRBV10-3; abundance: -; d_gene: TRBD2; CDR3nt: TGTGCCATCAGTGAGGCGGGGACTAGCAAAGAGACCCAGTACTTC; CDR3aa: CAISEAGTSKETQYF
j_gene: TRBJ2-1; v_gene: TRBV6-5; abundance: few; d_gene: TRBD1; CDR3nt: TGTGCCAGCAGGAAACGCGGACAGGGGGCTAACAATGAGCAGTTCTTC; CDR3aa: CASRKRGQGANNEQFF
j_gene: TRBJ2-2; v_gene: TRBV27; abundance: few; d_gene: TRBD1; CDR3nt: TGTGCCAGCAGTGTAACCGGGACAGGGCGGACCGGGGAGCTGTTTTTT; CDR3aa: CASSVTGTGRTGELFF
j_gene: TRBJ2-7; v_gene: TRBV7-6; abundance: -; d_gene: TRBD1; CDR3nt: TGTGCCAGCAGCCCGGACAGGGCTGTCTACGAGCAGTACTTC; CDR3aa: CASSPDRAVYEQYF
j_gene: TRBJ1-1; v_gene: TRBV20-1; abundance: -; d_gene: -; CDR3nt: TGCAGTGCTAGAGTGGGACTATGGAGGACTGAAGCTTTCTTT; CDR3aa: CSARVGLWRTEAFF
j_gene: TRBJ2-6; v_gene: TRBV4-1; abundance: -; d_gene: -; CDR3nt: TGCGCCAGCAGCCAAGATCCCGGGAGCTTTTGGGCCAACGTCCTGACTTTC; CDR3aa: CASSQDPGSFWANVLTF
j_gene: TRBJ1-1; v_gene: TRBV7-9; abundance: few; d_gene: -; CDR3nt: TGTGCCAGCAGCCCCCCGGGAACCACTGAAGCTTTCTTT; CDR3aa: CASSPPGTTEAFF